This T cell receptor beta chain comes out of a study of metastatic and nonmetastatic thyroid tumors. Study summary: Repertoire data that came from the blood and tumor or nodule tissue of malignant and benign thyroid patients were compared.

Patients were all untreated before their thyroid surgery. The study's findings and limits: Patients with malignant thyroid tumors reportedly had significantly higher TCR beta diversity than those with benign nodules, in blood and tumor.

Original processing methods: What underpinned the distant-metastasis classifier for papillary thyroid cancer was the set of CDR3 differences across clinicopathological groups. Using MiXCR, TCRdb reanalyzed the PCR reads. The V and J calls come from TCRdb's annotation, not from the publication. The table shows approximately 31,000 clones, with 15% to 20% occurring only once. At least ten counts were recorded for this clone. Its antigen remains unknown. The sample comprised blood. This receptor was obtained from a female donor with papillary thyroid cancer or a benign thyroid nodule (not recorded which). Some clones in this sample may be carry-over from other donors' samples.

The CDR3, as DNA: TGTGCCAGCAGCTTAGATCGTAGGGGTCTGAATTCACCCCTCCACTTT. Its protein is CASSLDRRGLNSPLHF. V is TRBV11-3 and J is TRBJ1-6; D might be TRBD1 (5 bases). The CDR3 runs 16 residues. CDR1 is SGHNT and CDR2 is YENEEA in the germline V gene. V was trimmed by 0 bases and J by 7 bases, leaving 13 bases between them.